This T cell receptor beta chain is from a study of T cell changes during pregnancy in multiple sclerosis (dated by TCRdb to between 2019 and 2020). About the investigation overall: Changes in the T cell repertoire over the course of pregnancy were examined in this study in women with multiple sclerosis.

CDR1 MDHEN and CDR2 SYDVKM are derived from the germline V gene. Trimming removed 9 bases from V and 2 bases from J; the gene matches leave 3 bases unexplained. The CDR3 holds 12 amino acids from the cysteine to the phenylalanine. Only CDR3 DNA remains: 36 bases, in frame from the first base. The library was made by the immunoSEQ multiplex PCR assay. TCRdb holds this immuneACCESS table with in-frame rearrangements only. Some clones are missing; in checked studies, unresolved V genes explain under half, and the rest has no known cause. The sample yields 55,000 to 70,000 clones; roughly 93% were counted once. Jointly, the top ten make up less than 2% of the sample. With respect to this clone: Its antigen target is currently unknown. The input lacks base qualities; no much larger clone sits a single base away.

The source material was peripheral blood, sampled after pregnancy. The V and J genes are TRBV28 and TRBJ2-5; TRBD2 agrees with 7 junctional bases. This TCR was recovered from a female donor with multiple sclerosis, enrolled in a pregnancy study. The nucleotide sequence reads TGTGCCAGTTTGGGACTACAAGAGACCCAGTACTTC. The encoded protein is CASLGLQETQYF.